The next 9 T cell receptor beta chains were all read from a single sample in a study of OX40 agonist ivuxolimab in advanced cancers. The repertoire was sequenced with immunoSEQ multiplex PCR; TCRdb's copy has only in-frame clones and lacks some. The table includes 60,000 to 65,000 clones, around 93% detected once. The sequencing here drew on CD4+ or CD8+ T cells sorted from blood, taken in a trial of the OX40 agonist ivuxolimab. The receptors stem from an adult with an advanced solid tumor such as melanoma, head and neck, liver or kidney cancer.

This chain uses TRBV6-6 with TRBJ2-7; D possibly corresponds to TRBD2 (6 bases). The V end lost 2 bases, the J end lost 2 bases, and 16 bases lay between the germline ends. Germline V gene sequence: CDR1 MNHNY, CDR2 SVGAGI (reference sequence). This CDR3 contains 16 residues. The CDR3 coding sequence is TGTGCCAGCAGTTACCGACTAGAGACGAACACCTACGAGCAGTACTTC. Translation: CASSYRLETNTYEQYF.

The chain employs TRBV11-2 and TRBJ2-2; D is ambiguous. The ends were cut back, 1 base at V and 8 bases at J, with 8 bases in the middle. The CDR3 totals 13 residues. Germline assignment: CDR1 SGHAT and CDR2 FQNNGV. The CDR3 region is CASSLVSLGELFF. As DNA, the CDR3 is TGTGCCAGCAGCTTAGTGTCTTTGGGGGAGCTGTTTTTT.

V gene TRBV19 combines with J gene TRBJ2-1, with D perhaps TRBD1 or TRBD2 (7 bases each). V lost 1 base and J 8 bases, leaving 15 bases between the germline ends. The CDR3 length is 15 residues. CDR1 is LNHDA, CDR2 SQIVND, per germline (reference sequence). CDR3 residues: CASSIGQGGFDEQFF. The CDR3 DNA sequence: TGTGCCAGTAGTATAGGGCAGGGGGGGTTTGATGAGCAGTTCTTC. The entire variable domain, with the rest obtained from reference TRBV19 and TRBJ2-1, is as follows: DGGITQSPKYLFRKEGQNVTLSCEQNLNHDAMYWYRQDPGQGLRLIYYSQIVNDFQKGDIAEGYSVSREKKESFPLTVTSAQKNPTAFYLCASSIGQGGFDEQFFGPGTRLTVL.

The chain joins TRBV6-6 to TRBJ1-2, with D maybe TRBD1 (6 bases). The CDR3 consists of 15 residues. CDR1 and CDR2 (germline): MNHNY, SVGAGI (reference sequence). Between the trimmed V and J ends, which lost 3 bases and 1 base, there was a span of 12 bases. The CDR3 reads CASSYGQMHNYGYTF. The CDR3, as DNA: TGTGCCAGCAGTTATGGACAGATGCATAACTATGGCTACACCTTC.

The chain couples TRBV28 to TRBJ2-7; 9 positions agree with TRBD1. Germline V CDR1 and CDR2: MDHEN, SYDVKM. V trimming: 8 bases; J trimming: 3 bases; junction bases outside the gene matches: 2. The CDR3 contains 12 residues. CDR3 nucleotide sequence: TGTGCCAGCGGACAGGGGTTCTACGAGCAGTACTTC. This translates into CASGQGFYEQYF.

The rearrangement joins TRBV5-1 to TRBJ1-1, with D perhaps matching TRBD1 (5 bases). Germline CDR1 SGHRS, CDR2 YFSETQ. The CDR3 is made up of 14 amino acids. V shed 0 bases and J shed 4 bases, with 10 bases lying between them. CDR3 DNA: TGCGCCAGCAGCTTGGTGGGGGGGAGCACTGAAGCTTTCTTT. Protein: CASSLVGGSTEAFF.

This chain uses TRBV6-5 with TRBJ1-3; no clear D gene. The CDR3 has 15 residues. CDR1 is MNHEY and CDR2 is SVGAGI in the germline V gene. Trimming took off 3 bases at V and 0 bases at J, with 9 bases between the two ends. This CDR3 reads CASSYTPVSGNTIYF. Written as DNA, the CDR3 is TGTGCCAGCAGTTATACCCCCGTCTCTGGAAACACCATATATTTT.

The chain links TRBV6-5 to TRBJ2-1; no definite D call. The CDR3 is 13 amino acids. V was clipped by 2 bases and J by 9 bases, with 11 bases between them. Germline V CDR1 and CDR2: MNHEY, SVGAGI. In DNA form, the CDR3 reads TGTGCCAGCAGTTACGCCCGACTCAGTGAGCAGTTCTTC. This encodes CASSYARLSEQFF.

The chain links TRBV7-9 to TRBJ2-7; 9 bases match TRBD1. There are 14 residues in the CDR3. Trimming took 4 bases from V and 3 from J; bases not matched to a gene: 4. Germline values: CDR1 SEHNR, CDR2 FQNEAQ (reference sequence). CDR3 DNA sequence: TGTGCCAGCAGCTGGGACAGGGAAATCTACGAGCAGTACTTC. It is translated as CASSWDREIYEQYF.